A selection of T cell receptor beta chains follows, all from one sample in a study of PD-L1 blockade in urothelial cancer. The protocol was immunoSEQ multiplex PCR, while the TCRdb copy is restricted to in-frame clones and leaves out a portion. The table includes some 50,000 clones, around nine tenths detected once. Sequenced here: PBMCs, sampled around atezolizumab (anti-PD-L1) treatment. All receptors derive from an older woman with urothelial cancer. Both conserved end residues are part of each CDR3. A D gene is named only where the DNA matches it firmly. A clone size is listed for some rows: how often the clone was seen (once, few, many), or a class if it is expanded.

J: TRBJ2-3; size: -; D: TRBD2; V: TRBV5-4; CDR3: CASRVAGGRTDTQYF; DNA: TGTGCCAGCAGGGTAGCGGGGGGCCGCACAGATACGCAGTATTTT
J: TRBJ2-7; size: -; D: TRBD1; V: TRBV28; CDR3: CAIALSPGQGVHEQYF; DNA: TGTGCCATCGCTCTAAGTCCGGGACAGGGGGTTCACGAGCAGTACTTC
J: TRBJ2-7; size: -; D: -; V: TRBV7-2; CDR3: CASSLQRLYEQYF; DNA: TGTGCCAGCAGCTTACAGAGACTCTACGAGCAGTACTTC
J: TRBJ2-1; size: -; D: -; V: TRBV19; CDR3: CASSMKSGSYNEQFF; DNA: TGTGCCAGTAGTATGAAGAGCGGCTCCTACAATGAGCAGTTCTTC
J: TRBJ2-3; size: once; D: TRBD1; V: TRBV2; CDR3: CASSVAGGAGTDTQYF; DNA: TGTGCCAGCAGTGTCGCAGGGGGCGCAGGCACAGATACGCAGTATTTT
J: TRBJ1-6; size: once; D: -; V: TRBV19; CDR3: CASKNGAETNSPLHF; DNA: TGTGCCAGTAAGAATGGAGCAGAGACTAATTCACCCCTCCACTTT
J: TRBJ2-1; size: -; D: TRBD2; V: TRBV6-5; CDR3: CASSYTPSGGANEQFF; DNA: TGTGCCAGCAGTTACACCCCTAGCGGGGGGGCCAATGAGCAGTTCTTC
J: TRBJ1-1; size: -; D: TRBD1; V: TRBV28; CDR3: CASSPTGVGNTEAFF; DNA: TGTGCCAGCAGCCCCACAGGGGTGGGGAACACTGAAGCTTTCTTT
J: TRBJ2-7; size: once; D: -; V: TRBV29-1; CDR3: CSVVPEQIYYEQYF; DNA: TGCAGCGTTGTTCCAGAACAAATATACTACGAGCAGTACTTC
J: TRBJ1-1; size: -; D: TRBD1; V: TRBV5-5; CDR3: CASSRGQGNTEAFF; DNA: TGTGCCAGCAGCCGTGGACAGGGGAACACTGAAGCTTTCTTT
J: TRBJ1-5; size: -; D: -; V: TRBV28; CDR3: CASRAGRGSNQPQHF; DNA: TGTGCCAGCAGGGCCGGGAGGGGTAGCAATCAGCCCCAGCATTTT
J: TRBJ1-5; size: -; D: TRBD1; V: TRBV4-3; CDR3: CASSQDLGQYQPQHF; DNA: TGCGCCAGCAGCCAAGACCTGGGACAGTACCAGCCCCAGCATTTT
J: TRBJ2-5; size: -; D: -; V: TRBV15; CDR3: CATSRDLRETQYF; DNA: TGTGCCACCAGCAGAGATTTGAGAGAGACCCAGTACTTC
J: TRBJ2-3; size: -; D: TRBD1; V: TRBV5-8; CDR3: CASSSEGQGVSDTQYF; DNA: TGTGCCAGCAGCTCTGAGGGACAGGGGGTCTCAGATACGCAGTATTTT
J: TRBJ2-3; size: -; D: TRBD2; V: TRBV19; CDR3: CASSNGLAGGPDTQYF; DNA: TGTGCCAGTAGTAACGGACTAGCGGGAGGGCCAGATACGCAGTATTTT
J: TRBJ2-6; size: -; D: -; V: TRBV4-3; CDR3: CASSQEWPGANVLTF; DNA: TGCGCCAGCAGCCAAGAATGGCCTGGGGCCAACGTCCTGACTTTC
J: TRBJ1-1; size: few; D: -; V: TRBV7-8; CDR3: CASSGSVTGRNTEAFF; DNA: TGTGCCAGCAGCGGTAGCGTTACAGGGAGGAACACTGAAGCTTTCTTT
J: TRBJ2-6; size: -; D: TRBD1; V: TRBV7-3; CDR3: CASSWTGDRRGANVLTF; DNA: TGTGCCAGCAGCTGGACAGGGGACCGGAGAGGGGCCAACGTCCTGACTTTC
J: TRBJ1-6; size: -; D: -; V: TRBV7-2; CDR3: CASSLVTFNSPLHF; DNA: TGTGCCAGCAGCTTAGTGACATTTAATTCACCCCTCCACTTT